The 20 T cell receptor beta chains presented below share a single source sample, sequenced in a study of technical replicates of blood from a few donors. The table came from immunoSEQ multiplex PCR; TCRdb's copy has only in-frame clones and leaves some out. Of approximately 73,000 clones in the sample, 85% to 95% were seen once. Sequences were obtained from T cells isolated from PBMCs. The receptors shown here come from a human donor in good health.

The CDR3 reads CASAISGRSDTQYF. The CDR3 nucleotides are TGTGCCAGCGCAATTAGCGGGAGATCAGATACGCAGTATTTT. The rearrangement joins TRBV6-5 to TRBJ2-3; 9 bases match TRBD2. This CDR3 is built from 14 residues. V was clipped by 8 bases and J by 4 bases; unmatched bases: 7. From germline, CDR1 is MNHEY and CDR2 SVGAGI.

The V gene is TRBV6-5, the J gene TRBJ1-1; D is undetermined. Trimming stripped 0 bases from V and 6 bases from J, with 8 bases between. The CDR3 contains 13 residues. Germline CDR1 reads MNHEY; CDR2 reads SVGAGI. CDR3 sequence reads: CASSYSSLAEAFF. The CDR3 nucleotides are TGTGCCAGCAGTTACTCGTCTCTAGCTGAAGCTTTCTTT.

The rearrangement uses TRBV7-2 and TRBJ2-7, with a possible D match to TRBD2 (5 bases). The CDR3 length is 16 residues. Germline V gene lookup returns CDR1 SGHTA and CDR2 FQGNSA. Trimming took off 1 base at V and 3 bases at J, with 16 bases between the two ends. The CDR3 nucleotides are TGTGCCAGCAGCTTAGTGGGCAGCGGTTTAGGCTACGAGCAGTACTTC. This translates into CASSLVGSGLGYEQYF.

The chain is built from TRBV6-1 and TRBJ2-1; 7 bases map to TRBD2. The length of the CDR3 is 15 residues. The V and J ends lost 7 bases and 0 bases, in that order; junction bases with no gene match: 6. Germline values: CDR1 MNHNS, CDR2 SASEGT. CDR3 sequence reads: CASNRGRDSYNEQFF. CDR3 coding DNA: TGTGCCAGCAACCGCGGGAGAGACTCCTACAATGAGCAGTTCTTC.

Turning to this clone: Different DNA sequences within this sample yield the same CDR3. The chain combines TRBV7-2 with TRBJ1-1; unclear D gene. This CDR3 spans 13 amino acids. The V gene's germline CDR1 is SGHTA and CDR2 FQGNSA. Trimming stripped 1 base from V and 1 base from J, with 4 bases between. CDR3 DNA: TGTGCCAGCAGCTTAGGTAGGAACACTGAAGCTTTCTTT. Translation gives CASSLGRNTEAFF.

The V gene is TRBV25-1, the J gene TRBJ1-1; D gene ambiguous. Trimming stripped 2 bases from V and 1 base from J, with 8 bases between. The CDR3 runs to 14 residues. The germline V gene has CDR1 MGHDK and CDR2 SYGVNS. In nucleotides, the CDR3 is TGTGCCAGCAGTGAACATGTCGGGAACACTGAAGCTTTCTTT. The encoded protein is CASSEHVGNTEAFF.

The V call is TRBV5-6, the J call TRBJ1-2; 7 nucleotides agree with TRBD1. Looked up from germline, CDR1 is SGHDT and CDR2 is YYEEEE. There are 17 residues in the CDR3. V was pared by 4 bases and J by 2 bases, with 14 bases of the junction left unmatched. The CDR3 nucleotides read TGTGCCAGCAGCCGAATCGGTGTAGGGGGCCAAAACTATGGCTACACCTTC. Translated, it gives CASSRIGVGGQNYGYTF.

The chain employs TRBV6-6 and TRBJ1-1; D is unclear. Germline V gene data show CDR1 as MNHNY and CDR2 as SVGAGI (reference sequence). This CDR3 spans 12 amino acids. V was clipped by 8 bases and J by 5 bases, with 12 bases between them. The CDR3 spells CASLTTGTEAFF. The CDR3 DNA is TGTGCCAGCCTAACCACGGGGACTGAAGCTTTCTTT.

The chain is built from TRBV27 and TRBJ2-1; D is possibly TRBD1 (5 bases). CDR1 MNHEY and CDR2 SMNVEV come from the germline V gene (reference sequence). CDR3 size: 14 residues. Between the trimmed V and J ends, which lost 7 bases and 8 bases, there was a span of 18 bases. As DNA, the CDR3 is TGTGCCAGCACCTTCAGGCTAGAAGGGGATGAGCAGTTCTTC. Its protein is CASTFRLEGDEQFF.

This clone showed up just once. The chain links TRBV5-1 to TRBJ2-7, with D tentatively TRBD2 (5 bases). Per the germline V gene, CDR1 is SGHRS and CDR2 is YFSETQ. This CDR3 has 12 amino acids. Trimming took 3 bases from V and 3 from J, leaving 7 bases between them. The CDR3 spells CASSSGNYEQYF. The CDR3 coding sequence is TGCGCCAGCAGCTCCGGGAACTACGAGCAGTACTTC.

This clone appeared a few times. The gene calls are TRBV29-1 and TRBJ1-5; the match to TRBD1 covers 8 bases. There are 13 residues in the CDR3. Per germline, CDR1 SQVTM and CDR2 ANQGSEA. V shed 6 bases, J shed 9 bases, and the junction held 10 bases outside the gene matches. In nucleotides, the CDR3 is TGCAGCGTGTTGGCACAGGGGGATCCGCCCCAGCATTTT. This encodes CSVLAQGDPPQHF.

This chain uses TRBV7-9 with TRBJ2-7; D gene unclear. Germline CDR1 reads SEHNR; CDR2 reads FQNEAQ (reference sequence). The CDR3 consists of 13 residues. Trimming left V 5 bases short and J 2 bases short, with 10 bases between. CDR3 DNA: TGTGCCAGCAGCCTCCACGTAGCCTACGAGCAGTACTTC. Amino acid sequence: CASSLHVAYEQYF.

The chain employs TRBV4-2 and TRBJ1-2; tentative D call: TRBD1 (6 bases). Trimming took 0 bases from V and 3 from J, leaving 11 bases between them. This CDR3 comprises 15 residues. CDR1 and CDR2 from the germline V gene are LGHNA and YNFKEQ. This CDR3 is CASSQDGSGDYGYTF. CDR3 in DNA: TGTGCCAGCAGCCAAGATGGCTCAGGGGACTATGGCTACACCTTC.

This rearrangement joins TRBV10-1 to TRBJ2-1; a possible D gene is TRBD1 (6 bases). CDR3 length equals 13 residues. The V and J ends lost 2 bases and 6 bases respectively, with 8 bases between them. Per germline, CDR1 WNHNN and CDR2 SYGVQD (reference sequence). CDR3 nucleotides: TGCGCCAGCAGTGAGGGGGGCCTCAATGAGCAGTTCTTC. This gives the protein CASSEGGLNEQFF.

This chain uses TRBV7-8 with TRBJ1-5; D not resolved. CDR1 is SGHVS, CDR2 FQNEAQ, per germline. CDR3 size: 14 residues. V lost 3 bases to trimming and J lost 5 bases, with 11 bases between them. CDR3 sequence: CASSLRPTDQPQHF. Here the CDR3 DNA reads TGTGCCAGCAGCTTGAGGCCAACCGATCAGCCCCAGCATTTT.

The chain couples TRBV4-3 to TRBJ2-1; no clear D. Looked up from germline, CDR1 is LGHNA and CDR2 is YSLEER. V shed 0 bases and J shed 0 bases, with 12 bases lying between them. This CDR3 comprises 17 residues. The CDR3 protein is CASSQDPILSSYNEQFF. CDR3 sequence (DNA): TGCGCCAGCAGCCAAGATCCGATTTTGAGCTCCTACAATGAGCAGTTCTTC.

This chain joins TRBV4-2 and TRBJ2-2; 7 nucleotides agree with TRBD1. Germline V lookup: CDR1 LGHNA, CDR2 YNFKEQ. Losses at the gene ends were 0 bases for V and 2 bases for J; bases not matched to a gene: 6. The CDR3 has 17 amino acids. The CDR3, as DNA: TGTGCCAGCAGCCAAGATACCCGGACAGGTAACACCGGGGAGCTGTTTTTT. It translates to CASSQDTRTGNTGELFF.

This clone came up once. CDR3 residues: CASSLGPESDEQFF. The CDR3 nucleotides read TGTGCCAGCAGCTTAGGACCTGAGAGCGATGAGCAGTTCTTC. This chain links TRBV7-8 with TRBJ2-1; D uncertain. V shed 1 base and J shed 8 bases, with 12 bases lying between them. CDR1 and CDR2 from the germline V gene are SGHVS and FQNEAQ. The CDR3 loop spans 14 amino acids.

The chain joins TRBV5-1 to TRBJ2-5; 11 nucleotides align to TRBD2. Looked up from germline, CDR1 is SGHRS and CDR2 is YFSETQ. CDR3 length equals 18 residues. V dropped 2 bases and J dropped 2; count of bases not matched to a gene: 11. The CDR3 region is CASSLRLAGGNSQETQYF. The DNA for the CDR3 is TGCGCCAGCAGCTTAAGGCTAGCGGGAGGTAATTCACAAGAGACCCAGTACTTC.

The chain recombines TRBV20-1 with TRBJ2-3; D ambiguous. V was shortened by 6 bases and J by 5 bases, with 9 bases between the two germline ends. Per germline, CDR1 DFQATT and CDR2 SNEGSKA (reference sequence). This CDR3 comprises 11 residues. In DNA form, the CDR3 reads TGCAGTGCCGGAGATAGAGATACGCAGTATTTT. Translated: CSAGDRDTQYF.